One and the same sample provided the 9 T cell receptor beta chains below, sequenced in a study of regulatory T cells in long-lasting Graves disease (TCRdb year 2021). Preparation of the library involved multiplex PCR. The run used an Illumina HiSeq 4000. TCR beta libraries were built with iRepertoire HTBI primers and Arm-PCR amplification of CDR3 regions. Clones were called with MiXCR by TCRdb after fastp trimmed the public reads at Q25, and only in-frame beta chains were retained. Merged by CDR3 protein, the rows form single entries marked with the most common genes and DNA. The sample records a few hundred thousand distinct CDR3 sequences, roughly a fifth of which are singletons. Approximately 53% of the sample comes from the top ten. The intended sense of this specimen's time point label: persistent/refractory GD, antithyroid drugs over 5 years with positive TRAb. For both TCR sequencing and RNA sequencing, RNA was extracted from PBMCs in TRIzol.

The sequencing used peripheral blood mononuclear cells (PBMCs), collected when the disease was refractory, from a patient treated with antithyroid drugs. Receptor source: a female donor with Graves disease.

This clonotype was found many times. The J gene is TRBJ2-5, the V gene TRBV3-1; D perhaps matches TRBD2 (6 bases). The CDR3 covers 13 residues. V was pared by 1 base and J by 3 bases, with 6 bases between. CDR1 is LGHDT and CDR2 is YNNKEL in the germline V gene (reference sequence). CDR3 in DNA: TGTGCCAGCAGCCAAGGGGAGGAAGAGACCCAGTACTTC. Its protein product is CASSQGEEETQYF.

The rearrangement uses TRBV7-6 and TRBJ2-2, with D possibly TRBD1 on 6 matching bases. Germline V gives CDR1 SGHVS, CDR2 FNYEAQ. The V end lost 0 bases, the J end lost 4 bases, and 9 bases lay between the germline ends. This CDR3 has 15 amino acids. The CDR3 nucleotides read TGTGCCAGCAGCTTAGCTCTAGGGGGCACCGGGGAGCTGTTTTTT. Translation: CASSLALGGTGELFF.

This clonotype was observed many times. V usage is TRBV7-2 and J usage is TRBJ1-6; D unresolved. The CDR3 runs to 12 residues. Germline loops: CDR1 SGHTA, CDR2 FQGNSA. Trimming pared 6 bases from V and 4 bases from J, leaving 4 bases between. The CDR3 here is CASSLYNSPLHF. The CDR3 DNA sequence: TGTGCCAGCAGTTTATATAATTCACCCCTCCACTTT.

In its sample, this clonotype was seen a few times. V usage is TRBV7-3 and J usage is TRBJ1-1; D unresolved. V shed 0 bases and J shed 1 base, with 12 bases lying between them. This CDR3 is built from 16 residues. Looked up from germline, CDR1 is SGHTA and CDR2 is FQGTGA. The CDR3 DNA follows: TGTGCCAGCAGCTTAACGGACGTCTCGGCGAACACTGAAGCTTTCTTT. As protein: CASSLTDVSANTEAFF.

This clonotype appeared many times. V and J are TRBV20-1 and TRBJ2-7; D gene unclear. V lost 1 base to trimming and J lost 3 bases, with 4 bases between them. Germline V lookup: CDR1 DFQATT, CDR2 SNEGSKA (reference sequence). The CDR3 totals 11 residues. The CDR3 region is CSARVDYEQYF. DNA for the CDR3: TGCAGTGCTAGAGTTGACTACGAGCAGTACTTC.

The chain combines TRBV2 with TRBJ2-1, with 8 positions matching TRBD1. From germline, CDR1 is SNHLY and CDR2 FYNNEI. V was pared by 7 bases and J by 0 bases, with 5 bases of the junction left unmatched. The length of the CDR3 is 15 residues. This CDR3 is CASNPQGASYNEQFF. CDR3 nucleotides: TGTGCCAGCAACCCCCAGGGGGCCTCCTACAATGAGCAGTTCTTC.

This chain links TRBV6-5 with TRBJ1-5, with D maybe TRBD1 (5 bases). This CDR3 region has 17 residues. V lost 0 bases and J lost 4, with 16 bases in between. From germline, CDR1 is MNHEY and CDR2 SVGAGI. CDR3 loop: CASSYSAGTEINQPQHF. In DNA form, the CDR3 reads TGTGCCAGCAGTTACTCGGCCGGGACCGAGATTAATCAGCCCCAGCATTTT.

The V and J genes are TRBV20-1 and TRBJ2-7, with D possibly matching TRBD1 (6 bases). The germline V and J ends were trimmed by 4 bases and 4 bases, with 17 bases remaining between them. CDR1 DFQATT and CDR2 SNEGSKA come from the germline V gene (reference sequence). CDR3 length equals 14 residues. This CDR3 is CSANRDTGLYEQYF. The CDR3 DNA reads as TGCAGTGCTAACCGGGACACGGGCCTATACGAGCAGTACTTC.

The chain recombines TRBV2 with TRBJ2-3; a weak D match, TRBD1 (6 bases). The germline V gene encodes CDR1 SNHLY and CDR2 FYNNEI. The ends were cut back, 5 bases at V and 3 bases at J, with 15 bases in the middle. The CDR3 is made up of 15 amino acids. DNA for the CDR3: TGTGCCAGCAGTCCACAGGGTATTGGTACAGATACGCAGTATTTT. It translates to CASSPQGIGTDTQYF.